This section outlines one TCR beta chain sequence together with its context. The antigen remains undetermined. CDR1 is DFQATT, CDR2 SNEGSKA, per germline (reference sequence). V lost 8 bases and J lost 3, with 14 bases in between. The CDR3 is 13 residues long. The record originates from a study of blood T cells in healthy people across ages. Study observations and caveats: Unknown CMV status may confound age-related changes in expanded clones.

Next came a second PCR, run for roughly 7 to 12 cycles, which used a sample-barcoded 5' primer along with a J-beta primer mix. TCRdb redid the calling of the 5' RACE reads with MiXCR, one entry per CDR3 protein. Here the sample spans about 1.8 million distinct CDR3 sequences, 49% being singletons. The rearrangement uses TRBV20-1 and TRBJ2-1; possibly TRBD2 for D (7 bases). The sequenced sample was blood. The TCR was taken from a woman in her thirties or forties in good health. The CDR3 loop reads CSPQGGGYNEQFF. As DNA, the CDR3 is TGCAGTCCCCAGGGAGGGGGCTACAATGAGCAGTTCTTC.